The following is a TCR beta chain sequence with its context. Its binding antigen is unknown. The sample holds no much larger clone one base away, and base qualities are not on file. The data derive from a study of shared clonotypes between healthy human individuals (TCRdb year 2020). As for the study more broadly: Two women and three men aged 18 to 49 years were included in the cohort. For each donor, three plates each were used for CD4 naive and CD4 memory, two plates were used for CD8 naive, and one plate was used for CD8 memory. To estimate repertoire size and how much clonotype sharing occurs between individuals, the study deeply sequenced the blood TCR repertoires of roughly 5 healthy adults. Libraries were prepared and TCR repertoires were sequenced by different laboratories using diverse techniques, in order to increase sequencing depth and limit assay-specific biases. Each donor's leukapheresis produced roughly between roughly 0.94 and 9.5 billion PBMCs. Broad study findings and their caveats: Sampling was limited to blood, and TCR repertoires in tissue likely differ from TCR repertoires in blood. Higher generation probabilities were observed for clonotypes shared by all four sorted-subset donors than for non-shared clonotypes. Pairwise subsampling led to the expectation that sequencing depth would affect the degree of clonotype sharing among donors. Naive subsets generally had larger estimated clonotype richness than memory subsets. Even with the large sequencing depth, rarefaction of the sorted-subset datasets indicated that sequencing was incomplete. Because the study included only a small number of donors, the genetic and exposure-history diversity represented was limited. Across four donors, about 5% of naive CD4, roughly 3.5% of naive CD8, 2.3% of memory CD4, and 0.4% to 0.45% of memory CD8 clonotypes were shared.

Using the deep immunoSEQ assay, TCR CDR3 regions were amplified from genomic DNA by multiplex PCR. Extracted genomic DNA from each cell subset was spread evenly across all wells of several immunoSEQ 96-well plates, with each plate serving as a replicate. For sorted subsets, 150 to 250 ng genomic DNA, equal to approximately 30,000 T cell genomes, was loaded into each replicate PCR. Purified libraries were measured with a Qubit 3.0 fluorometer, size-checked on a Bioanalyzer 2100, and measured again with the KAPA Library Quantification kit. A separate single-read 150-cycle Illumina NextSeq 550 flow cell was used to sequence each immunoSEQ 96-well plate. Turning to the authors' computational methods: The immunoSEQ output contained only junctional sequences without quality scores, so filtering could not match that applied to full-length reads. To assign V/J genes and CDR3, sequences were annotated using PyIR, a Python wrapper for IgBLAST v1.9, with IMGT germline references. Reads with weak V/J assignments (E-value above 1e-6), missing CDR3, stop codons, out-of-frame junctions, or ambiguous translated residues were removed. A V3J clonotype was defined by an identical inferred V gene, J gene, and CDR3 amino acid sequence. Percentage overlap between repertoires was calculated by dividing the number of shared unique clonotypes by the size of the smaller repertoire. Richness of each repertoire was evaluated using RTK rarefaction, the Chao1 estimator, and Recon v2.1 estimates of unobserved clonotypes. For all TCRbeta clonotypes obtained by the gDNA method from a few donors, generation probabilities were computed with OLGA. Held by TCRdb, this immuneACCESS table contains in-frame sequences only and omits some clones. Under half of the omission traces to an unresolved V gene where checked; the cause of the rest is unknown. V, J and clone size are those of that table, while D and trimming were read from the DNA. The sample data list fewer than 1 million clones, and 90% to 98% of these were observed just once. The biggest ten clones account for about 0.25% of the sample.

For the CD8 naive samples, CD45RO-negative cells were positively selected for CCR7, yielding a CD45RA+CCR7+ population from which TemRA cells were excluded. The donors were healthy, HIV-negative adults with no recently reported acute infections or vaccinations. All donors were Caucasian adults living in Nashville, Tennessee, USA. After blood collection by leukapheresis, PBMCs were isolated using Ficoll-Histopaque density gradient centrifugation and then cryopreserved in the vapor phase of liquid nitrogen. Analytical flow cytometry was used to check the purity and quantity of every magnetically sorted T cell population. Each sorted fraction had its genomic DNA isolated and then quantified by UV absorbance on a Nanodrop 2000c. V loses 5 bases of germline sequence and J loses 7 bases, and the interval between the two ends is 18 bases. The germline V gene encodes CDR1 SGHAT and CDR2 FQNNGV. The CDR3 contains 15 residues, cysteine and phenylalanine counted. The DNA shown is the 45-base CDR3, in frame from base 1.

The sequence is built from TRBV11-2 and TRBJ2-1, with a weak D call of TRBD2 (6 bases match). The clonotype originates from a man aged 30 to 39 in good health. The sample was naive CD8+ T cells sorted from blood. Explained via the paper, the cell subset or site label denotes: CD45RA+CCR7+. The CDR3 here reads CASSPSGGPRNEQFF. The DNA reads as follows: TGTGCCAGCAGCCCCTCCGGAGGGCCGCGGAATGAGCAGTTCTTC.